Sequencing of this TCR beta chain was carried out in a study of cytomegalovirus exposure and HLA in healthy donors. Notes on the study in general: Using the classifier, cytomegalovirus status was reportedly diagnosed with high specificity and sensitivity. In a later analysis, TCR beta V- and J-gene trimming showed a link to a missense DCLRE1C variant. An Asian-associated ancestry cluster reportedly showed fewer N-insertions than the approximately 670-donor mean in a later analysis. CMV serostatus stood as the only immune exposure information on hand.

CDR3 length equals 11 residues. Germline values: CDR1 DFQATT, CDR2 SNEGSKA (reference sequence). Both 60 Vbeta primers and 13 Jbeta primers went into the PCR. Some clones are missing from TCRdb's copy, which holds only in-frame ones; the method was immunoSEQ multiplex PCR. The profile covers just over 200,000 clones, with approximately 70% appearing a single time and around 3% taken by the ten largest. This clone occurred once. Its antigen is not known. The sample taken for sequencing was PBMCs. This chain connects TRBV20-1 to TRBJ2-5; possibly TRBD1 for D (6 bases). Gene TRBJ2-7 matches the end of the DNA better, so the J call may be wrong. The TCR was taken from a man aged 35 to 55 in good health and CMV-seropositive. CDR3 amino acids: CSALQGHEQYF. The CDR3 nucleotides read TGCAGTGCTTTGCAGGGGCACGAGCAGTACTTC.